This TCR beta chain appears in the sequencing data of a study of shared clonotypes between healthy human individuals. In germline, CDR1 is LNHDA, CDR2 SQIVND (reference sequence). The germline V and J ends were trimmed by 7 bases and 0 bases, with 9 bases remaining between them. The CDR3 loop spans 14 amino acids. For this clone: Its antigen is currently unknown.

Deep-level assay runs were performed. The replicate PCRs on unsorted PBMC were given 250 to 300 ng DNA, which is about 27,000 T cell genomes. Libraries were prepared by immunoSEQ multiplex PCR; TCRdb keeps only in-frame clonotypes and omits some of them. The sample comprises 550,000 to 600,000 clones, roughly four fifths of which are singletons, and about 12% rests with the top ten. Study-wide findings and caveats: The small donor group covered limited genetic and exposure diversity.

V and J are TRBV19 and TRBJ2-2; D remains ambiguous. The sample was PBMCs. The clonotype comes from a woman in her thirties or forties in good health. Some clones in this sample may be carry-over from other donors' samples. The CDR3 loop is CASKRNTNTGELFF. In DNA, the CDR3 is TGTGCCAGTAAGAGGAACACGAACACCGGGGAGCTGTTTTTT.